This T cell receptor (beta chain) was retrieved from a study of beta chain features in type 1 diabetes. Every isolated RNA sample was fully reverse transcribed, so sequencing captured expressed TCRB transcripts. Data came from immunoSEQ multiplex PCR; TCRdb stores just in-frame clones and leaves some out. The data show about 250,000 clones, around 14% seen once. The ends were cut back, 7 bases at V and 7 bases at J, with 11 bases in the middle. Germline V gene data show CDR1 as SNHLY and CDR2 as FYNNEI. The length of the CDR3 is 12 residues. The chain joins TRBV2 to TRBJ2-1; no definite D call. This sequence originates from a woman aged 40-49 years in good health. What was sequenced was naive CD4+ T cells from blood. Here the CDR3 reads CASTRPENEQFF. CDR3 nucleotides: TGTGCCAGCACCAGGCCCGAAAATGAGCAGTTCTTC.